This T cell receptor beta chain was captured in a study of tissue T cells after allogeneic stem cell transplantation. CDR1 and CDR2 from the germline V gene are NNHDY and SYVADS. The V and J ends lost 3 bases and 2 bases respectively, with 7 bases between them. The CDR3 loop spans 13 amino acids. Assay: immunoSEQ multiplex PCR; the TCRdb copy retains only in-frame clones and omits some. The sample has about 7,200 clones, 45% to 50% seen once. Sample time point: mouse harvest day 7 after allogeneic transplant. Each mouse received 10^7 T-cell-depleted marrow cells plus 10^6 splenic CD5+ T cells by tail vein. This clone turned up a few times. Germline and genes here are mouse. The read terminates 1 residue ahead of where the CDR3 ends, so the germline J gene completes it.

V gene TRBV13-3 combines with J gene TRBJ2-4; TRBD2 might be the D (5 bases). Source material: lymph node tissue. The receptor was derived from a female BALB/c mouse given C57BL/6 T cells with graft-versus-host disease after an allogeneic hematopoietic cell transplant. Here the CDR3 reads CASSGTFQNTLYF. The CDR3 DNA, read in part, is TGTGCCAGCAGTGGGACTTTTCAAAACACCTTGTAC.